This T cell receptor (beta chain) comes out of a study of vaccination effects on CD4 cells after COVID-19. About the research overall: In culture with approximately 9.5 IU/ml IL-2 and approximately 9.1 ug/ml peptides, PBMC were grown at around 1.8 million per well.

The protocol was immunoSEQ multiplex PCR, while the TCRdb copy is restricted to in-frame clones and leaves out a portion. The sample holds approximately 37,000 clones, about four fifths seen once. The authors isolated CD4+ T cells after 10 days of culture. Absence of prior SARS-CoV-2 infection characterized the vaccine recipients, who showed negative nucleocapsid antibodies. Days 3 and 7 were when half the medium was replaced with IL-2 medium. The study, taken as a whole, reports: Clones that were induced by infection or by vaccine showed marked contraction late after vaccination.

With respect to this clone: Its antigen remains unknown.

The ends lost 11 bases at V and 4 bases at J; junction bases unmatched: 7. This CDR3 spans 12 amino acids. CDR1 is ENHRY and CDR2 is SYGVKD in the germline V gene. The J gene is TRBJ2-5, the V gene TRBV10-3, with TRBD2 identical over 7 bases. The receptor was derived from a human donor who received a COVID-19 vaccine. Sequencing was performed on CD4+ T cells from PBMCs cultured without peptide, taken before COVID-19 vaccination. Written as DNA, the CDR3 is TGTGCCGTCGGGGCTAGCGGAGAGACCCAGTACTTC. It codes for CAVGASGETQYF.